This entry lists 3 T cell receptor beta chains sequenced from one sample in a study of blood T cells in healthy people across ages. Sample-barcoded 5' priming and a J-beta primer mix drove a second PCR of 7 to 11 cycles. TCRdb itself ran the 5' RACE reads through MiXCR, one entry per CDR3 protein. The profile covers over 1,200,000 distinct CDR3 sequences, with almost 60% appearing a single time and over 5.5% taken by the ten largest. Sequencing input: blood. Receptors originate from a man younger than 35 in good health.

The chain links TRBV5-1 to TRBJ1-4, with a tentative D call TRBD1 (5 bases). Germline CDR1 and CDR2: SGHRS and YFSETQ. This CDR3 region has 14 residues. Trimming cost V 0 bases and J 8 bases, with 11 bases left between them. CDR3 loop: CASSLEGRAEKLFF. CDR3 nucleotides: TGCGCCAGCAGCTTGGAGGGGCGAGCGGAAAAACTGTTTTTT.

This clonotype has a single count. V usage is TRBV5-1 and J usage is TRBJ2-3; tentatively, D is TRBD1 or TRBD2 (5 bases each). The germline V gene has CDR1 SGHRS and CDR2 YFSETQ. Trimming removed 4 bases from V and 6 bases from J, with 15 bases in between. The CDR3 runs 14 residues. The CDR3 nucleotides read TGCGCCAGCAGCAAACCTTCAGGGAGCGATACGCAGTATTTT. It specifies CASSKPSGSDTQYF.

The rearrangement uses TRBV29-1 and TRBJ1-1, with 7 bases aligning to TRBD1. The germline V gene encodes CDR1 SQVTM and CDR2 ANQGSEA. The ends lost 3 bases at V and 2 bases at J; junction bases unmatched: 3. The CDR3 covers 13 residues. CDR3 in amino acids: CSVDRGANTEAFF. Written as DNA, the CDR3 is TGCAGCGTTGACAGGGGGGCAAACACTGAAGCTTTCTTT.